This T cell receptor beta chain was documented in a study of blood T cells in healthy people across ages. In the case of this clonotype: The antigen remains unidentified.

Next came a second PCR, run for 7 to 11 cycles, which used a sample-barcoded 5' primer along with a J-beta primer mix. TCRdb independently ran MiXCR on the 5' RACE reads; one entry per CDR3 protein. This table has around 1,100,000 distinct CDR3 sequences, 30% to 40% appearing once. Study outcomes and limitations: Measured against age, TCR beta diversity per million T cells decreased in a roughly linear manner. A greater number of naive CD4+ cells and higher diversity distinguished long-lived donors from aged donors.

The CDR3 spans 14 residues. Trimming took off 0 bases at V and 8 bases at J, with 16 bases between the two ends. CDR1 and CDR2 from the germline V gene are DFQATT and SNEGSKA (reference sequence). The sequenced sample consisted of blood. The clonotype was recovered from a man in his late teens or twenties in good health. The chain recombines TRBV20-1 with TRBJ1-2; D may be TRBD1 (5 bases). CDR3 in amino acids: CSARDSAGGYGYTF. CDR3 in DNA: TGCAGTGCTAGAGACTCCGCCGGGGGGTACGGCTACACCTTC.